This T cell receptor beta chain was obtained from a study of shared clonotypes between healthy human individuals. Per germline, CDR1 SEHNR and CDR2 FQNEAQ (reference sequence). V lost 5 bases and J 5 bases, leaving 12 bases between the germline ends. The CDR3 loop spans 14 amino acids. Overall study findings and caveats: Clonotype sharing among donors was thought likely to change with sequencing depth. Limited genetic and exposure-history diversity came from having few donors.

Source study methods: Filtering differed, since immunoSEQ gave only junction sequences and no quality scores. Method: immunoSEQ multiplex PCR; TCRdb's copy keeps in-frame clones and lacks some. Clonal size and the V and J genes are those of that table, whereas D and trimming came from the DNA. The table has some 470,000 clones, 76% seen once; the top ten hold over 10%. A note on this clone: Its target is not known.

Specimen: PBMCs. The chain couples TRBV7-9 to TRBJ2-2; D not resolved. The TCR comes from a woman between 35 and 50 years old in good health. Some clones in this sample may be carry-over from other donors' samples. The CDR3 nucleotides read TGTGCCAGCAGCCCAGGCCTCGGGACCGGGGAGCTGTTTTTT. Translating gives CASSPGLGTGELFF. Full variable domain (remainder filled in from reference TRBV7-9 and TRBJ2-2): DTGVSQNPRHKITKRGQNVTFRCDPISEHNRLYWYRQTLGQGPEFLTYFQNEAQLEKSRLLSDRFSAERPKGSFSTLEIQRTEQGDSAMYLCASSPGLGTGELFFGEGSRLTVL.